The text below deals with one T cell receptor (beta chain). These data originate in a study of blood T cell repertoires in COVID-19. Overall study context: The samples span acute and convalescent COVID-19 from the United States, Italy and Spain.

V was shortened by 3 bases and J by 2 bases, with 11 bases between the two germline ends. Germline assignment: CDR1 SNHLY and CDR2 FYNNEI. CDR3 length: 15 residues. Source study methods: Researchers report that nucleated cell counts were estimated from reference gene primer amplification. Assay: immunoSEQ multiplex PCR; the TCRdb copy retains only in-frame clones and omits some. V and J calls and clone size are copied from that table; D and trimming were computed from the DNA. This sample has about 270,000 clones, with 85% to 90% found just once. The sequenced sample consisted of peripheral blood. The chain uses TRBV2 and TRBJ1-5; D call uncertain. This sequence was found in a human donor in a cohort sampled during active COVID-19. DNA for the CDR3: TGTGCCAGCAGTGAGGGAGGGATTGGCAATCAGCCCCAGCATTTT. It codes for CASSEGGIGNQPQHF.